This paragraph reports one T cell receptor beta chain. This entry belongs to a study of blood T cell repertoires in COVID-19. The CDR3 consists of 13 residues. The trim removed 3 bases at V and 8 bases at J, leaving 5 bases unmatched. Germline-derived CDR1 and CDR2 are SGHNT and YENEEA. Here immunoSEQ multiplex PCR was the method, and the copy in TCRdb shows in-frame clones only, minus some. The repertoire holds 45,000 to 50,000 clones, with approximately 83% as singletons. The receptor was derived from an elderly woman with COVID-19, enrolled during active disease. The V gene is TRBV11-3, the J gene TRBJ1-1; 8 bases fit TRBD1. The source material was peripheral blood. Here the CDR3 reads CASSFHGQGEAFF. The DNA of the CDR3 is TGTGCCAGCAGCTTCCACGGACAGGGAGAAGCTTTCTTT.